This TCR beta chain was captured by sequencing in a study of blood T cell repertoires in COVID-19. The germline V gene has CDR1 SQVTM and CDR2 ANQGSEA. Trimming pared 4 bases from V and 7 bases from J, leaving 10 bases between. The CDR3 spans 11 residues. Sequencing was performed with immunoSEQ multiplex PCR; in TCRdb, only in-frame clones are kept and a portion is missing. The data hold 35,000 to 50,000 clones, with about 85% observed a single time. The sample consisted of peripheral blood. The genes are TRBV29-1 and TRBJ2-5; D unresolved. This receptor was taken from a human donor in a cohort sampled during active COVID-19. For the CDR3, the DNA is TGCAGCGTTGGCCTTTTCGGGACCCAGTACTTC. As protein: CSVGLFGTQYF.